This TCR beta chain appears in the sequencing data of a study of cytomegalovirus exposure and HLA in healthy donors. Study-level information: There were fewer than 130 million unique TCR beta sequences, drawn from 150 million to 200 million T cells, in an earlier analysis. The study, taken as a whole, reports: The CMV antigen specificity of a few CMV-associated chains was confirmed through in vitro analysis.

Vbeta (60) and Jbeta (13) primers were used in the PCR. Clones were sequenced by immunoSEQ multiplex PCR, and TCRdb holds only the in-frame ones, with some missing. The sample data list 100,000 to 150,000 clones. Worth noting for this clone: Its antigen is still unknown.

Trimming cost V 0 bases and J 7 bases, with 9 bases left between them. This CDR3 is 14 amino acids long. In germline, CDR1 is LNHNV, CDR2 YYDKDF (reference sequence). The rearrangement joins TRBV15 to TRBJ2-2, with a weak D call TRBD2 (5 bases). The TCR sequence derives from a man between 18 and 29 years old in good health and CMV-seronegative. Sequenced material: PBMCs. CDR3 nucleotides: TGTGCCACCAGCAGAGATCGGGAAGGCGGGGAGCTGTTTTTT. It specifies CATSRDREGGELFF.